Following are 19 T cell receptor beta chains from one sample sequenced in a study of CXCR3-negative and CXCR3-positive naive CD8 T cells. In preparing the TRB cDNA libraries, 5' RACE with UMI labels was used. TCRdb reprocessed the 5' RACE reads, with one entry per CDR3 protein and no DNA. Its table records tens of thousands of distinct CDR3 sequences. The sample was naive CXCR3- CD8+ T cells from blood. Subset in this sample: CD45RO-CCR7+CD27+CD95- naive CD8+ T cells lacking CXCR3 (TNR3-). Receptors were obtained from a human donor in good health. Some clones in this sample may be carry-over from other donors' samples.

CDR3 in amino acids: CSVEDGGNTEAFF. The V call is TRBV29-1, the J call TRBJ1-1; as DNA is missing, the TRBD1 call by TCRdb cannot be tested. Germline CDR1 is SQVTM and CDR2 is ANQGSEA. The CDR3 totals 13 residues.

This chain uses TRBV7-9 with TRBJ2-7; TCRdb reports TRBD1, a call that lacks DNA to check it against. Germline V gene sequence: CDR1 SEHNR, CDR2 FQNEAQ (reference sequence). The CDR3 runs to 13 residues. The CDR3 loop reads CASGRQGANEQYF.

The CDR3: CASTRTGEGYTF. The chain couples TRBV28 to TRBJ1-2; the D gene TCRdb calls, TRBD1, cannot be checked with no DNA. CDR1 and CDR2 from the germline V gene are MDHEN and SYDVKM. This CDR3 has 12 amino acids.

This chain links TRBV7-6 with TRBJ1-4; TCRdb names TRBD1, which stays unverified in the absence of DNA. This CDR3 has 14 amino acids. Germline values: CDR1 SGHVS, CDR2 FNYEAQ. The CDR3 loop is CASSLGGGNEKLFF.

The chain combines TRBV27 with TRBJ2-7; TCRdb reports TRBD1, a call that lacks DNA to check it against. Germline V gene lookup returns CDR1 MNHEY and CDR2 SMNVEV (reference sequence). The length of the CDR3 is 13 residues. The CDR3 sequence: CASMPGGSYEQYF.

The rearrangement links TRBV7-2 to TRBJ2-7. This CDR3 is 12 amino acids long. Germline CDR1 reads SGHTA; CDR2 reads FQGNSA. This CDR3 reads CASSLVGFEQYF.

This chain uses TRBV28 with TRBJ1-5. The CDR3 is 14 amino acids. Germline V gene sequence: CDR1 MDHEN, CDR2 SYDVKM. CDR3 sequence: CASSFYSSNQPQHF.

The CDR3 protein is CSVEDLPPKTGEAGANVLTF. The chain couples TRBV29-1 to TRBJ2-6; the D gene TCRdb calls, TRBD1, cannot be checked with no DNA. Germline loops: CDR1 SQVTM, CDR2 ANQGSEA. The CDR3 runs to 20 residues. Supplemented by reference TRBV29-1 and TRBJ2-6, the full variable domain reads SAVISQKPSRDICQRGTSLTIQCQVDSQVTMMFWYRQQPGQSLTLIATANQGSEATYESGFVIDKFPISRPNLTFSTLTVSNMSPEDSSIYLCSVEDLPPKTGEAGANVLTFGAGSRLTVL.

This chain joins TRBV28 and TRBJ2-2; there is no DNA to check the TCRdb D call of TRBD1. Germline V gene data show CDR1 as MDHEN and CDR2 as SYDVKM. The CDR3 covers 15 residues. This CDR3 is CASSSWTGNTGELFF.

This chain connects TRBV4-1 to TRBJ1-1. The CDR3 spans 15 residues. CDR1 is MGHRA, CDR2 YSYEKL, per germline. The CDR3: CASSQISTVGTEAFF.

The CDR3 loop is CSIPRHDRGPDGYTF. V is TRBV29-1 and J is TRBJ1-2; TCRdb gives TRBD1 as the D gene, but with no DNA this cannot be confirmed. Germline assignment: CDR1 SQVTM and CDR2 ANQGSEA. The CDR3 covers 15 residues.

This chain uses TRBV7-6 with TRBJ2-5; as DNA is missing, the TRBD1 call by TCRdb cannot be tested. The CDR3 contains 15 residues. Germline values: CDR1 SGHVS, CDR2 FNYEAQ. The CDR3 region is CASSLETGRGETQYF.

The CDR3 region is CASSPGLAVLNRNIQYF. The rearrangement uses TRBV6-2 or TRBV6-3 and TRBJ2-4; TCRdb proposes TRBD2, but this gene call is untestable without DNA. The CDR3 length is 17 residues. CDR1 and CDR2 from the germline V gene are MNHEY and SVGEGT.

The gene calls are TRBV27 and TRBJ2-2; TCRdb gives TRBD1 as the D gene, but with no DNA this cannot be confirmed. This CDR3 has 15 amino acids. Germline lookup yields CDR1 MNHEY and CDR2 SMNVEV (reference sequence). The CDR3 sequence is CASRVTGLDTGELFF.

This chain joins TRBV11-2 and TRBJ2-4; TCRdb's assignment of TRBD1 cannot be checked, as there is no DNA. The germline CDR1 and CDR2 sequences are SGHAT and FQNNGV. This CDR3 has 16 residues. The CDR3 sequence: CASSDGQADLTNIQYF.

V is TRBV5-1 and J is TRBJ2-7; the TCRdb D gene call, TRBD1, has no DNA to confirm it. In germline, CDR1 is SGHRS, CDR2 YFSETQ. CDR3 length equals 14 residues. The CDR3 sequence: CASSFTDRFDEQYF.

The chain has TRBV5-8 and TRBJ2-1; TCRdb indicates TRBD1, and absent DNA this call remains unverified. Looked up from germline, CDR1 is SGHTS and CDR2 is YDEGEE. The CDR3 has 15 residues. The CDR3: CASPGAASLYNEQFF.

This chain joins TRBV14 and TRBJ1-2. Germline-derived CDR1 and CDR2 are SGHDN and FVKESK. This CDR3 region has 14 residues. CDR3 residues: CASSQGLRTYGYTF.

J is TRBJ2-7 and V is TRBV7-2; the TCRdb call, TRBD1, lacks DNA for checking. The CDR3 totals 15 residues. The germline V gene encodes CDR1 SGHTA and CDR2 FQGNSA. The CDR3 sequence: CASSSDRGSSYEQYF.